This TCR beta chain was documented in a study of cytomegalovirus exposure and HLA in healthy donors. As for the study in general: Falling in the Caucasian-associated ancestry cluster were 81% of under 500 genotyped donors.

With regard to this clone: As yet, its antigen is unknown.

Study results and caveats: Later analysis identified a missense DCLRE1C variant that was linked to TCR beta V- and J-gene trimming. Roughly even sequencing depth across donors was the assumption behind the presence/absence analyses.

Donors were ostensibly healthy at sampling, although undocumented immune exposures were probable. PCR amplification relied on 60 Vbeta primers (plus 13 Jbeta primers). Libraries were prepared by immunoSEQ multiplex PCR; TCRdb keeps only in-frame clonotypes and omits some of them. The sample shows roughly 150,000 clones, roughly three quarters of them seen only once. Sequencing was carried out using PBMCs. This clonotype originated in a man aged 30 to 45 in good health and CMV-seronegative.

The CDR3 protein is CASSWTGGNQPQHF. For the CDR3, the DNA is TGTGCCAGCAGTTGGACAGGGGGGAATCAGCCCCAGCATTTT. The V gene is TRBV27, the J gene TRBJ1-5, with 10 bases identical to TRBD1. The V gene's germline CDR1 is MNHEY and CDR2 SMNVEV (reference sequence). This CDR3 is built from 14 residues. Losses at the gene ends were 4 bases for V and 4 bases for J; bases not matched to a gene: 1.